This T cell receptor (beta chain) was found in a study of PD-1 blockade in classical Hodgkin lymphoma. Study results and limitations: CD4+ but not CD8+ TCR diversity rose significantly by C4D1. The repertoire differences lack a defined cause, possibly disease activity or prior therapy.

Each patient experienced a relapse that followed autologous stem cell transplantation, and brentuximab vedotin exposure varied. TCRdb keeps only in-frame clones here, not all; method: immunoSEQ multiplex PCR. This table has about 43,000 clones, approximately 70% appearing once. Comments on this clone: As yet, its antigen is unknown.

Trimming cost V 2 bases and J 4 bases, with 12 bases left between them. The CDR3 covers 14 residues. The germline gives CDR1 LGHNA, CDR2 YSLEER. The TCR was taken from a human donor with classical Hodgkin lymphoma. This rearrangement joins TRBV4-3 to TRBJ2-7; D might be TRBD1 (6 bases). Material: peripheral blood mononuclear cells (PBMCs), obtained before the second cycle of nivolumab. The CDR3 DNA sequence: TGCGCCAGCAGCCAACTATTCGGACAGTACGAGCAGTACTTC. Its protein product is CASSQLFGQYEQYF.